The rows below give T cell receptor beta chains drawn from one sample of a study of shared clonotypes between healthy human individuals. The repertoire was sequenced with immunoSEQ multiplex PCR; TCRdb's copy has only in-frame clones and lacks some. The sample has around 720,000 clones; around 73% are singletons. Sequencing was carried out using memory CD4+ T cells sorted from blood. The receptors were sampled from a woman aged 30 to 39 in good health. Each CDR3 is given with its conserved first and last residue. The D gene is left open where the match is weak. Only part of the rows carry a size: once, few, many, or a class if the clone is expanded.

D	length	size	V	J	DNA	CDR3
NA	13	few	TRBV7-6	TRBJ2-2	TGTGCCAGCAGCTTAGAAGGCACCGGGGAGCTGTTTTTT	CASSLEGTGELFF
TRBD1	14	few	TRBV28	TRBJ2-1	TGTGCCAGCAGTTTGGGACAGGGATCCAATGAGCAGTTCTTC	CASSLGQGSNEQFF
NA	13	NA	TRBV27	TRBJ2-5	TGTGCCAGCAGTTTATCCCGGATGGAGACCCAGTACTTC	CASSLSRMETQYF
TRBD2	17	NA	TRBV2	TRBJ2-3	TGTGCCAGCAGGGACCAGCTAGCGGGAGGTCGCACAGATACGCAGTATTTT	CASRDQLAGGRTDTQYF
NA	15	NA	TRBV5-1	TRBJ2-1	TGCGCCAGCAGCCACTCTCTGGGGGCAGGCAATGAGCAGTTCTTC	CASSHSLGAGNEQFF
TRBD1	15	few	TRBV27	TRBJ2-3	TGTGCCAGCTGTAAAAGACAGGGTTTAACAGATACGCAGTATTTT	CASCKRQGLTDTQYF
NA	17	NA	TRBV13	TRBJ2-7	TGTGCCAGCAGCCCCCGCGGTTACACAGGTTCTACCTACGAGCAGTACTTC	CASSPRGYTGSTYEQYF
NA	15	few	TRBV5-1	TRBJ2-1	TGCGCCAGCAGCACTGCCGGGACTGGAAACAATGAGCAGTTCTTC	CASSTAGTGNNEQFF
TRBD2	14	NA	TRBV6-5	TRBJ2-5	TGTGCCAGCAGTTACGGACTAGCCCAAGAGACCCAGTACTTC	CASSYGLAQETQYF
TRBD1	16	NA	TRBV18	TRBJ1-5	TGTGCCAGCTCGGAGGGGACAGGGAACTATTGGAAGCCCCAGCATTTT	CASSEGTGNYWKPQHF
NA	13	NA	TRBV5-4	TRBJ2-1	TGTGCCAGCAGCTTAGGGGAGAACGATGAGCAGTTCTTC	CASSLGENDEQFF
NA	16	NA	TRBV9	TRBJ2-2	TGTGCCAGCAGCGTCCTTTCCGGGAAGAACACCGGGGAGCTGTTTTTT	CASSVLSGKNTGELFF
NA	16	NA	TRBV5-1	TRBJ1-2	TGCGCCAGCAGAGTCTCCGGGGCGCCGAGCGCCTATGGCTACACCTTC	CASRVSGAPSAYGYTF
TRBD2	15	NA	TRBV11-2	TRBJ2-1	TGTGCCAGCAGCCCTAGCGGGTACGTGGGCAATGAGCAGTTCTTC	CASSPSGYVGNEQFF
NA	16	few	TRBV7-2	TRBJ2-3	TGTGCCAGCAGCTTAGGGGGTAGCACCAACACAGATACGCAGTATTTT	CASSLGGSTNTDTQYF
NA	12	NA	TRBV27	TRBJ1-5	TGTGCCAGCAGTGAACAGGGTCAGCCCCAGCATTTT	CASSEQGQPQHF
TRBD1	15	NA	TRBV6-5	TRBJ2-3	TGTGCCAGCTCTGCGAGGGGACAGAACACAGATACGCAGTATTTT	CASSARGQNTDTQYF
NA	15	NA	TRBV25-1	TRBJ2-2	TGTGCCAGCAGTGAATTCGGCAGATTCATCGGGGAGCTGTTTTTT	CASSEFGRFIGELFF
NA	14	NA	TRBV7-9	TRBJ1-2	TGTGCCAGCAGCTTAGGCGCGGTTAACTATGGCTACACCTTC	CASSLGAVNYGYTF
NA	15	NA	TRBV14	TRBJ2-1	TGTGCCAGCAGCCGACTCGGGCTGTCGTCCAATGAGCAGTTCTTC	CASSRLGLSSNEQFF
TRBD2	17	once	TRBV23-1	TRBJ2-2	TGCGCCAGCAGTCAATCGAGGCTAGCGGAGAACACCGGGGAGCTGTTTTTT	CASSQSRLAENTGELFF
NA	16	once	TRBV25-1	TRBJ1-4	TGTGCCAGCAGTCAGTACGGAGGGACAACTAATGAAAAACTGTTTTTT	CASSQYGGTTNEKLFF
NA	14	NA	TRBV29-1	TRBJ2-7	TGCAGCGTTCGGAGGGACCCGGCGAGGAACGAGCAGTACTTC	CSVRRDPARNEQYF
NA	13	NA	TRBV4-1	TRBJ2-5	TGCGCCAGCAGCCAAGGGGTCCAAGAGACCCAGTACTTC	CASSQGVQETQYF
NA	13	NA	TRBV6-1	TRBJ2-1	TGTGCCAGCAGTGAAGTCGGGTCCCTGGAGCAGTTCTTC	CASSEVGSLEQFF
NA	13	NA	TRBV18	TRBJ2-3	TGTGCCAGCTCGCTAACTAGCACAGATACGCAGTATTTT	CASSLTSTDTQYF
NA	14	NA	TRBV5-1	TRBJ2-1	TGCGCCAGCAGCACCGGGGACAACTACAATGAGCAGTTCTTC	CASSTGDNYNEQFF
NA	16	NA	TRBV28	TRBJ2-7	TGTGCCAGCAGTCTCCCATTAGCGGAGAGCTCCTACGAGCAGTACTTC	CASSLPLAESSYEQYF
NA	12	few	TRBV25-1	TRBJ1-1	TGTGCCAGCAGCCGGGGAAACACTGAAGCTTTCTTT	CASSRGNTEAFF
NA	14	NA	TRBV2	TRBJ2-2	TGTGCCAGCAGTGAAGGCTTTGGCACCGGGGAGCTGTTTTTT	CASSEGFGTGELFF
TRBD1	14	NA	TRBV28	TRBJ1-4	TGTGCCAGCAGTTCGGGACAGACCCATGAAAAACTGTTTTTT	CASSSGQTHEKLFF
TRBD2	16	once	TRBV11-3	TRBJ2-5	TGTGCCAGCAGCCCGGGACTAGCGGGTTCCCAAGAGACCCAGTACTTC	CASSPGLAGSQETQYF
TRBD1	14	NA	TRBV28	TRBJ1-1	TGTGCCAGCAGCTCAGGACAGGGGGGCACTGAAGCTTTCTTT	CASSSGQGGTEAFF
TRBD1	15	NA	TRBV18	TRBJ2-3	TGTGCCAGCCAACCGGGGACAGGGAGTACAGATACGCAGTATTTT	CASQPGTGSTDTQYF
TRBD1	14	NA	TRBV11-2	TRBJ2-3	TGTGCCAGCAGCCAGGACAGGTACACAGATACGCAGTATTTT	CASSQDRYTDTQYF